This TCR beta chain was sequenced in a study of T cells in Graves' hyperthyroidism and ophthalmopathy. Trimming removed 7 bases from V and 1 base from J, with 12 bases in between. The CDR3 contains 14 residues. CDR1 is SGHAT, CDR2 FQNNGV, per germline. Study-level results: Most clonotypes expanded in thyroid above 0.001 were likewise present in blood. Ophthalmopathy was separated from stable hyperthyroidism by a 13 V-J model.

Thyroid ultrasound and orbital computed tomography, with clinical symptoms and serum thyroxine and TRAb, informed diagnoses. What was amplified from RNA transcripts were TCR beta CDR3 regions. The HTBI primer set was used in a first-round RT-PCR of the TCR CDR3. TCRdb reprocessed the multiplex PCR reads with MiXCR, giving one entry per CDR3 protein. In the table there are 400,000 to 500,000 distinct CDR3 sequences, approximately 15% of which are singletons. The sample holds many counts of this clonotype. Antigen unknown. The sequence was obtained from a woman in her late teens or twenties with Graves' hyperthyroidism. The sample was blood. The rearrangement joins TRBV11-2 to TRBJ2-3; D gene uncertain. The CDR3 protein is CASNLDRGTDTQYF. The CDR3 DNA sequence: TGTGCCAGCAACCTGGATAGAGGCACAGATACGCAGTATTTT.